The 26 T cell receptor beta chains below come from one sample, sequenced in a study of T cells in Graves' hyperthyroidism and ophthalmopathy (dated by TCRdb to between 2017 and 2020). The method was multiplex PCR. For sequencing, an Illumina HiSeq 2000 was employed. The TCR beta CDR3 regions were amplified from the RNA transcripts. The TCR CDR3 was subjected to a first round of RT-PCR using the HTBI primer set and the Qiagen OneStep RT-PCR kit. TCRdb reprocessing: public reads trimmed at Q25 with fastp, clones called with MiXCR, in-frame beta chains kept. Every CDR3 protein is listed once, alongside the most common genes and DNA of its rows. The sample yields some 490,000 distinct CDR3 sequences; roughly 23% were counted once. The ten most abundant clones make up under 55% of the sample. Sequenced: blood. Receptor source: a woman in her 70s with Graves' ophthalmopathy.

This clonotype was seen repeatedly, ten times or more. The rearrangement links TRBV6-1 to TRBJ2-7; D may be TRBD1 (6 bases). CDR1 and CDR2 (germline): MNHNS, SASEGT. Trimming shortened V by 1 base and J by 5 bases, and 15 bases separated the two germline ends. The CDR3 runs to 15 residues. The DNA for the CDR3 is TGTGCCAGCAGTGAAGAAGGCAGGGGAGTTCACGAGCAGTACTTC. Encoded protein: CASSEEGRGVHEQYF.

This clonotype was picked up many times. The chain couples TRBV30 to TRBJ2-1; no firm D call. CDR1 and CDR2 (germline): GTSNPN, SVGIG (reference sequence). The V and J ends lost 0 bases and 6 bases respectively, with 9 bases between them. There are 13 residues in the CDR3. DNA for the CDR3: TGTGCCTGGAGTGTAGTTCCCGGCAATGAGCAGTTCTTC. The encoded protein is CAWSVVPGNEQFF.

This clonotype was seen just once. The chain carries TRBV12-3 or TRBV12-4 and TRBJ1-3; D may be TRBD1 (5 bases). The CDR3 spans 15 residues. V was shortened by 4 bases and J by 2 bases, with 12 bases between the two germline ends. The CDR3 loop is CASSYRDRPGNTIYF. The CDR3 DNA reads as TGTGCCAGCAGTTATCGGGACCGTCCTGGAAACACCATATATTTT.

This clonotype was observed a few times. The chain carries TRBV3-1 and TRBJ1-6; D gene unclear. V shed 5 bases and J shed 9 bases, with 11 bases lying between them. The CDR3 runs 13 residues. Germline V CDR1 and CDR2: LGHDT, YNNKEL (reference sequence). As DNA, the CDR3 is TGTGCCAGCAGCGCGGTCCGAGGTTCACCCCTCCACTTT. As protein: CASSAVRGSPLHF.

This clonotype has a count of ten or more. This chain joins TRBV28 and TRBJ1-6; D not resolved. Germline lookup yields CDR1 MDHEN and CDR2 SYDVKM. The CDR3 covers 13 residues. Trimming pared 6 bases from V and 10 bases from J, leaving 13 bases between. The CDR3 protein is CASSTRVNSPLHF. CDR3 nucleotide sequence: TGTGCCAGCAGCACCCGAGTAAACTCACCCCTCCACTTT.

This clonotype was counted ten times or more. The gene calls are TRBV7-2 and TRBJ2-5; 11 positions match TRBD1. The CDR3 length is 16 residues. With 5 bases clipped from V and 6 bases from J, the junction kept 11 bases outside the gene matches. Germline lookup yields CDR1 SGHTA and CDR2 FQGNSA. The CDR3 region is CASSRAGTGGSKTQYF. CDR3 sequence (DNA): TGTGCCAGCAGCCGTGCCGGGACAGGGGGGTCGAAGACCCAGTACTTC.

The sample holds a few counts of this clonotype. V usage is TRBV5-1 and J usage is TRBJ2-7, with a possible D match to TRBD2 (7 bases). CDR3 length equals 13 residues. Germline V lookup: CDR1 SGHRS, CDR2 YFSETQ. The V and J ends lost 4 bases and 5 bases respectively, with 13 bases between them. The CDR3 region has the DNA TGCGCCAGCAGCCCGGGGGGCATAGACGAGCAGTACTTC. This sequence encodes CASSPGGIDEQYF. Variable domain in full (rest from reference TRBV5-1 and TRBJ2-7): KAGVTQTPRYLIKTRGQQVTLSCSPISGHRSVSWYQQTPGQGLQFLFEYFSETQRNKGNFPGRFSGRQFSNSRSEMNVSTLELGDSALYLCASSPGGIDEQYFGPGTRLTVT.

This clonotype came up a few times. The V gene is TRBV7-6, the J gene TRBJ2-5; 8 bases agree with TRBD2. This CDR3 has 16 amino acids. Germline V gene sequence: CDR1 SGHVS, CDR2 FNYEAQ. V lost 5 bases and J lost 2; bases outside the gene matches: 10. The DNA of the CDR3 is TGTGCCAGCAGCCTGGAGGGCGGGAGGACTCAAGAGACCCAGTACTTC. Its translation: CASSLEGGRTQETQYF.

This clonotype was recorded at least ten times. The rearrangement joins TRBV6-1 to TRBJ1-1; D is unclear. CDR1 is MNHNS, CDR2 SASEGT, per germline. There are 13 residues in the CDR3. V shed 5 bases and J shed 5 bases, with 12 bases lying between them. The CDR3 sequence: CASSYGLGTEAFF. In DNA, the CDR3 is TGTGCCAGCAGTTATGGGCTGGGAACTGAAGCTTTCTTT.

This clonotype occurred many times. The gene calls are TRBV3-1 and TRBJ2-1; 8 bases match TRBD2. Losses at the gene ends were 6 bases for V and 6 bases for J; bases not matched to a gene: 10. The germline gives CDR1 LGHDT, CDR2 YNNKEL (reference sequence). The CDR3 extends over 15 amino acids. CDR3 DNA: TGTGCCAGCAGTCAGACTAGCGATCCCCGCAATGAGCAGTTCTTC. Translation: CASSQTSDPRNEQFF.

The rearrangement links TRBV7-6 to TRBJ2-7, with D perhaps matching TRBD2 (6 bases). The CDR3 has 15 amino acids. Germline-derived CDR1 and CDR2 are SGHVS and FNYEAQ. The V and J ends lost 5 bases and 2 bases respectively, with 16 bases between them. The CDR3 region has the DNA TGTGCCAGCAGCGCGAGGAGCGGAGGGCCCTACGAGCAGTACTTC. Residues: CASSARSGGPYEQYF.

The V gene is TRBV9, the J gene TRBJ2-7; 10 nucleotides match TRBD2. The V gene end was trimmed by 1 base and the J gene end by 1 base; junction bases not matched to a gene: 8. The CDR3 is 17 amino acids. Germline CDR1 and CDR2: SGDLS and YYNGEE. CDR3 protein: CASSVTGGTSESYEQYF. The CDR3, as DNA: TGTGCCAGCAGCGTAACTGGTGGGACTAGCGAGTCCTACGAGCAGTACTTC.

This chain connects TRBV3-1 to TRBJ2-2; 7 nucleotides agree with TRBD2. This CDR3 is 16 amino acids long. The germline V gene encodes CDR1 LGHDT and CDR2 YNNKEL (reference sequence). V trimming: 3 bases; J trimming: 2 bases; junction bases outside the gene matches: 6. The CDR3, as DNA: TGTGCCAGCAGCCATACGGCGGGAGCAAACACCGGGGAGCTGTTTTTT. Amino acids: CASSHTAGANTGELFF. Full variable domain (rest looked up from reference TRBV3-1 and TRBJ2-2): DTAVSQTPKYLVTQMGNDKSIKCEQNLGHDTMYWYKQDSKKFLKIMFSYNNKELIINETVPNRFSPKSPDKAHLNLHINSLELGDSAVYFCASSHTAGANTGELFFGEGSRLTVL.

The V and J genes are TRBV25-1 and TRBJ2-2; D tentatively reads TRBD1 or TRBD2 (5 bases each). The V and J ends lost 5 bases and 4 bases respectively, with 11 bases between them. This CDR3 spans 14 amino acids. Per germline, CDR1 MGHDK and CDR2 SYGVNS. The CDR3 spells CASSWSGSTGELFF. The DNA of the CDR3 is TGTGCCAGCAGTTGGTCAGGGAGCACCGGGGAGCTGTTTTTT.

This sequence joins TRBV24-1 and TRBJ1-2; a possible D gene is TRBD1 (5 bases). The CDR3 extends over 15 amino acids. Germline V gives CDR1 KGHDR, CDR2 SFDVKD. V gave up 8 bases and J gave up 5 bases, with 20 bases separating them. The CDR3 loop is CATIPGRLYRYGYTF. The CDR3 nucleotides are TGTGCCACCATCCCGGGACGGCTTTACCGGTATGGCTACACCTTC.

About this clonotype itself: This may come from a read error, since a much larger clone is one base off. The chain carries TRBV20-1 and TRBJ2-3, with D uncertain. The germline V gene has CDR1 DFQATT and CDR2 SNEGSKA (reference sequence). V lost 0 bases and J lost 1, with 14 bases in between. The CDR3 has 16 amino acids. CDR3 in amino acids: CSARDLTGLGTDTQYF. For the CDR3, the DNA is TGCAGTGCTAGAGATCTCACTGGCCTAGGCACAGATACGCAGTATTTT.

This clonotype was counted only a few times. The chain couples TRBV20-1 to TRBJ2-7, with 11 bases aligning to TRBD2. V dropped 6 bases and J dropped 1; count of bases not matched to a gene: 5. The CDR3 has 14 amino acids. Germline V gene data show CDR1 as DFQATT and CDR2 as SNEGSKA (reference sequence). CDR3 sequence (DNA): TGCAGTGCCTCGGGACTAGCGGCTTCCTACGAGCAGTACTTC. This sequence encodes CSASGLAASYEQYF.

The CDR3 loop is CASSLGQTWRDTQYF. The CDR3 DNA reads TGTGCCAGCAGTTTAGGGCAGACCTGGAGAGATACGCAGTATTTT. The chain employs TRBV28 and TRBJ2-3; D remains unclear. The germline V and J ends were trimmed by 2 bases and 5 bases, with 14 bases remaining between them. The CDR3 extends over 15 amino acids. Germline-derived CDR1 and CDR2 are MDHEN and SYDVKM.

This clonotype was detected only a few times. The chain links TRBV5-1 to TRBJ2-2; 11 nucleotides line up with TRBD2. V shed 0 bases and J 6 bases; nucleotides not matched to a gene: 7. The CDR3 length is 17 residues. Germline loops: CDR1 SGHRS, CDR2 YFSETQ. CDR3 sequence reads: CASSLELTSGSSGELFF. CDR3 bases: TGCGCCAGCAGCTTGGAGCTTACTAGCGGGAGCTCCGGGGAGCTGTTTTTT.

The rearrangement joins TRBV19 to TRBJ2-7; the D gene is possibly TRBD1 (6 bases). The CDR3 consists of 15 residues. V lost 5 bases to trimming and J lost 3 bases, with 17 bases between them. CDR1 is LNHDA, CDR2 SQIVND, per germline (reference sequence). CDR3 region: CASSWRIDRNYEQYF. The CDR3 nucleotides read TGTGCCAGTAGTTGGAGGATCGACAGGAACTACGAGCAGTACTTC.

This clonotype was observed a few times. The chain recombines TRBV6-5 with TRBJ2-5, with D tentatively TRBD1 or TRBD2 (5 bases each). Trimming removed 2 bases from V and 9 bases from J, with 16 bases in between. This CDR3 comprises 14 residues. Germline V gives CDR1 MNHEY, CDR2 SVGAGI. The CDR3 coding sequence is TGTGCCAGCAGTTACCGGCGGTCCGGGGCGGCCCAGTACTTC. It encodes CASSYRRSGAAQYF.

In the case of this clonotype: A much larger clonotype is one base distant, so this may be a read error. V is TRBV2 and J is TRBJ1-4; TRBD1 is a possible D gene (6 bases). CDR3 length: 15 amino acids. Trimming shortened V by 4 bases and J by 8 bases, and 17 bases separated the two germline ends. From germline, CDR1 is SNHLY and CDR2 FYNNEI. CDR3: CASSGQQGLGEKLFF. Here the CDR3 DNA reads TGTGCCAGCAGTGGACAACAGGGATTAGGAGAAAAACTGTTTTTT.

This chain joins TRBV11-2 and TRBJ2-2; the match to TRBD2 covers 8 bases. J was trimmed by 3 bases and V by 7 bases; bases with no gene match: 10. The CDR3 spans 16 residues. Per germline, CDR1 SGHAT and CDR2 FQNNGV. The CDR3 coding sequence is TGTGCCAGCATCGGGGGGGGGACTATAGACACCGGGGAGCTGTTTTTT. This encodes CASIGGGTIDTGELFF. Full variable domain (outside the CDR3, taken from reference TRBV11-2 and TRBJ2-2): EAGVAQSPRYKIIEKRQSVAFWCNPISGHATLYWYQQILGQGPKLLIQFQNNGVVDDSQLPKDRFSAERLKGVDSTLKIQPAKLEDSAVYLCASIGGGTIDTGELFFGEGSRLTVL.

This clonotype was detected ten times or more. The chain is built from TRBV9 and TRBJ1-3; 8 nucleotides align to TRBD1. Germline CDR1 reads SGDLS; CDR2 reads YYNGEE. This CDR3 is 14 amino acids long. V lost 4 bases to trimming and J lost 2 bases; unmatched junction nucleotides: 2. CDR3 region: CASSSTGAGNTIYF. The CDR3 coding sequence is TGTGCCAGCAGCTCGACAGGGGCTGGAAACACCATATATTTT.

The chain joins TRBV27 to TRBJ2-2; D not resolved. Germline V gene data show CDR1 as MNHEY and CDR2 as SMNVEV (reference sequence). This CDR3 is 15 amino acids long. The V end lost 3 bases, the J end lost 1 base, and 9 bases lay between the germline ends. The CDR3 DNA reads as TGTGCCAGCAGTTTTGAACAGATGAACACCGGGGAGCTGTTTTTT. Amino acid sequence: CASSFEQMNTGELFF.

V gene TRBV7-2 combines with J gene TRBJ2-1; 7 bases map to TRBD1. CDR3 length equals 15 residues. The V gene's germline CDR1 is SGHTA and CDR2 FQGNSA. The V gene end was trimmed by 1 base and the J gene end by 8 bases; junction bases not matched to a gene: 8. The CDR3 DNA sequence: TGTGCCAGCAGCTTAGGGGCACAGGGGTGGCATGAGCAGTTCTTC. This sequence encodes CASSLGAQGWHEQFF. Full variable domain (outside the CDR3, taken from reference TRBV7-2 and TRBJ2-1): GAGVSQSPSNKVTEKGKDVELRCDPISGHTALYWYRQSLGQGLEFLIYFQGNSAPDKSGLPSDRFSAERTGGSVSTLTIQRTQQEDSAVYLCASSLGAQGWHEQFFGPGTRLTVL.